This TCR beta chain was obtained from a study of shared clonotypes between healthy human individuals. In the study overall: Each donor contributed plates that comprised three CD4 naive, three CD4 memory, two CD8 naive and one CD8 memory. Overall study results and limits: The study drew on few donors, limiting represented genetic and exposure-history diversity.

Trimming left V 1 base short and J 4 bases short, with 10 bases between. The length of the CDR3 is 14 residues. Germline V CDR1 and CDR2: SNHLY, FYNNEI. Deep was the level used in running the assay. Original data processing: Junction-only immunoSEQ sequences carried no quality scores, so filtering differed. The data were produced by immunoSEQ multiplex PCR, yet TCRdb's version contains in-frame clones alone and is incomplete. The V and J calls and the clone size are those of that table, but D and trimming were determined from the DNA. The sample includes about 2.3 million clones, roughly 93% of them seen just once. As to this clone: The target antigen is unknown.

The clonotype was recovered from a man aged 18 to 29 in good health. Some clones in this sample may be carry-over from other donors' samples. The sample taken for sequencing was naive CD4+ T cells from PBMCs. As to subset: CD45RA+ positively selected. The rearrangement joins TRBV2 to TRBJ1-2, with a tentative D call TRBD1 (6 bases). The CDR3 region has the DNA TGTGCCAGCAGTGAAGTAACAGGGTCCTATGGCTACACCTTC. This encodes CASSEVTGSYGYTF.